This TCR beta chain comes out of a study of cytomegalovirus exposure and HLA in healthy donors. Findings and limits, study-wide: Confirmation in vitro established that a few CMV-associated chains were specific for CMV antigens. A previous analysis found most TCR beta V segments productive roughly 87% or roughly 30% of the time. The study listed under 200 cytomegalovirus-associated TCR beta chains.

Although they were nominally healthy when sampled, donors likely had unrecorded immune exposures. The PCR was carried out with 60 Vbeta primers and 13 Jbeta primers. This table comes from immunoSEQ multiplex PCR, and its TCRdb copy is limited to in-frame clones, with some not included. The sample has about 160,000 clones, around 76% seen once; the top ten hold approximately 2%. With respect to this clone: Its antigen remains unidentified.

Deletions cut 3 bases from V and 0 bases from J, with 11 bases between. Germline V CDR1 and CDR2: MDHEN, SYDVKM. This CDR3 is 15 amino acids long. The chain is built from TRBV28 and TRBJ1-2; D gene ambiguous. Sequencing used PBMCs. The TCR sequence derives from a female donor in good health and CMV-seronegative. CDR3 in amino acids: CASSFRFRSNYGYTF. The CDR3 DNA reads as TGTGCCAGCAGTTTTCGGTTCAGGTCTAACTATGGCTACACCTTC.